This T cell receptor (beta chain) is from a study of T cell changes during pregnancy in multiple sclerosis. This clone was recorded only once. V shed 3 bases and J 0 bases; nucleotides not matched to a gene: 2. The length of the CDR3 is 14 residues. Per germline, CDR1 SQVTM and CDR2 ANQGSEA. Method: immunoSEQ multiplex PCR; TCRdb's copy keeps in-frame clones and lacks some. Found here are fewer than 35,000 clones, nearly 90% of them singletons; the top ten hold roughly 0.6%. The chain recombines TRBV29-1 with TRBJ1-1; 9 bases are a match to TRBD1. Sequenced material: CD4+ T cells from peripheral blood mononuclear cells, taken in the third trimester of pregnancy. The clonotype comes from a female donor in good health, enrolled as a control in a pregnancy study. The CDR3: CSVDGTGLNTEAFF. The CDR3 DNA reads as TGCAGCGTTGACGGGACAGGGCTGAACACTGAAGCTTTCTTT.